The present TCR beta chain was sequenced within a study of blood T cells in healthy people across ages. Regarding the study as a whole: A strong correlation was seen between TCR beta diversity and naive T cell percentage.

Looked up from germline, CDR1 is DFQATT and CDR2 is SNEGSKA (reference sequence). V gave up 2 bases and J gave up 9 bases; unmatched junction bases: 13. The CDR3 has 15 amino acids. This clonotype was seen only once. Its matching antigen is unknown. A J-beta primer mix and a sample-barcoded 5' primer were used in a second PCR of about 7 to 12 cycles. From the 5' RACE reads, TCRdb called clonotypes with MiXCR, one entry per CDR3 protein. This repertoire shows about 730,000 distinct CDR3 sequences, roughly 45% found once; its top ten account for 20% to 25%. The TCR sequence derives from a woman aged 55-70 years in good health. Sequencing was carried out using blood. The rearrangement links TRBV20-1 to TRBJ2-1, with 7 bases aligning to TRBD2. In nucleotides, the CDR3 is TGCAGTGCTAGACCAGGACTAGGAGATGGCGGTGAGCAGTTCTTC. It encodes CSARPGLGDGGEQFF.